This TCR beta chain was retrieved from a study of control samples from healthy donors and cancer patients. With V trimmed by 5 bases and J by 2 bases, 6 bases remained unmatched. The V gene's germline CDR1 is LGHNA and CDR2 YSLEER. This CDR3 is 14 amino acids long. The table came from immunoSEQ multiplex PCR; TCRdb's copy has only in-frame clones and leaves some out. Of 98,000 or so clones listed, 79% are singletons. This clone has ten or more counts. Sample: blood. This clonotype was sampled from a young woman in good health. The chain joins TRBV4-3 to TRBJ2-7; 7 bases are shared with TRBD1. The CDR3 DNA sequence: TGCGCCAGCAGCGCCCGACAGGGCCCCTACGAGCAGTACTTC. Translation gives CASSARQGPYEQYF.